This entry features one T cell receptor (beta chain) sequence. Its antigen is not known. Sequenced by immunoSEQ multiplex PCR; TCRdb stores in-frame clones only, minus some. The sample shows 150,000 or so clones, roughly 91% of them seen only once. Looked up from germline, CDR1 is ENHRY and CDR2 is SYGVKD. The V gene end was trimmed by 2 bases and the J gene end by 3 bases; junction bases not matched to a gene: 10. The CDR3 spans 16 residues. This entry is derived from a study of graft-versus-host responses after intestinal transplantation. Points from the study as a whole: Recipient marrow harbored GvH clones, some of which surfaced first in ileum or blood.

This receptor was identified in a human donor who received an intestinal transplant. The chain recombines TRBV10-3 with TRBJ2-7; 7 bases line up with TRBD1. The starting material was unstimulated CD4+ T cells sorted from spleen or lymph node cells, obtained before intestinal transplant. The CDR3 region is CAISEVGTAQGYEQYF. The CDR3 DNA sequence: TGTGCCATCAGTGAGGTGGGGACAGCCCAGGGCTACGAGCAGTACTTC.